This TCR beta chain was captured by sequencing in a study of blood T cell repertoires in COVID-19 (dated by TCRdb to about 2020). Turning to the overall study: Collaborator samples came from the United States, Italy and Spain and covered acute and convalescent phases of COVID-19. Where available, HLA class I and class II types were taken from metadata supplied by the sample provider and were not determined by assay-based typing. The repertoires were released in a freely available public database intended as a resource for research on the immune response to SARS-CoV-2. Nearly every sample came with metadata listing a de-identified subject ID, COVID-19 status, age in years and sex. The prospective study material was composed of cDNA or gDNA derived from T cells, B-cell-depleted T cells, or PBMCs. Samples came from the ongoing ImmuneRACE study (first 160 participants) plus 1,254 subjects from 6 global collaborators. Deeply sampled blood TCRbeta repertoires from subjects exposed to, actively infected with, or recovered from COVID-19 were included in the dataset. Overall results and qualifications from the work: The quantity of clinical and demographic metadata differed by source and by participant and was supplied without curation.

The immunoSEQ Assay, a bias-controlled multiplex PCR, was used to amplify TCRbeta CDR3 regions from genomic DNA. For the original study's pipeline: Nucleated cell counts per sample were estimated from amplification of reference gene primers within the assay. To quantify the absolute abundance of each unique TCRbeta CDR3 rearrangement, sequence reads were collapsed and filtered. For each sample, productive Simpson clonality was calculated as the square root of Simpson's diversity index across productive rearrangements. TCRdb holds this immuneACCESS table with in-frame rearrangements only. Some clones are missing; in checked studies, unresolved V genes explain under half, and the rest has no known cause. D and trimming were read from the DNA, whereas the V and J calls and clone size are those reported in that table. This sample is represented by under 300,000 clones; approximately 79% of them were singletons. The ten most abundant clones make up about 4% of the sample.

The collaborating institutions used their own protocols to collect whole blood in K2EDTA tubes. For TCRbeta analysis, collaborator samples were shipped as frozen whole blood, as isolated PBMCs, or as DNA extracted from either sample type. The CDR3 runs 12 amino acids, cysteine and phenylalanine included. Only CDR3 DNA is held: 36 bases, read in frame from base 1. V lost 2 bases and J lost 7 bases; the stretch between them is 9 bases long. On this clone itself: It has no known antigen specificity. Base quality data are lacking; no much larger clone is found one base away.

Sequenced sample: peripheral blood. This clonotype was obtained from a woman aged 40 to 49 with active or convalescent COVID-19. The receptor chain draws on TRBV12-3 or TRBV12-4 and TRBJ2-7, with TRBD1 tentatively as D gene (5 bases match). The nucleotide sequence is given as TGTGCCAGCAGTTTAACAGGCACGGAGCAGTACTTC. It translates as CASSLTGTEQYF.